These 25 T cell receptor beta chains originate from one sample sequenced in a study of blood T cell repertoires in COVID-19. Only in-frame clones appear in the TCRdb table, and some are missing; sequencing was by immunoSEQ multiplex PCR. Counted here are a few hundred thousand clones, 90% occurring once; the ten biggest clones make up more than 0.85%. What was sequenced was peripheral blood. Receptors originate from a middle-aged woman with COVID-19, enrolled during active disease.

This chain joins TRBV3-1 (or the pseudogene TRBV3-2) and TRBJ1-5; tentative D call: TRBD1 (6 bases). The CDR3 extends over 15 amino acids. Trimming removed 0 bases at V and 7 bases at J, with 13 bases between. Germline V gives CDR1 LGHDT, CDR2 YNNKEL (reference sequence). The CDR3 protein is CASSQDLGAGQPQHF. The DNA of the CDR3 is TGTGCCAGCAGCCAAGACTTGGGGGCAGGGCAGCCCCAGCATTTT.

This clone was found once. The CDR3 coding sequence is TGTGCCTGGGGGGGCCTTTATGGCTACACCTTC. It is translated as CAWGGLYGYTF. This chain joins TRBV28 and TRBJ1-2; a weak D match, TRBD1 (6 bases). In germline, CDR1 is MDHEN, CDR2 SYDVKM. Deletions cut 11 bases from V and 5 bases from J, with 12 bases between. This CDR3 is 11 amino acids long.

The J gene is TRBJ1-2, the V gene TRBV4-1, with a tentative D call TRBD1 (6 bases). The CDR3 consists of 15 residues. Between the trimmed V and J ends, which lost 3 bases and 5 bases, there was a span of 16 bases. Per the germline V gene, CDR1 is MGHRA and CDR2 is YSYEKL. The CDR3 here is CASSQGWTDKYGYTF. For the CDR3, the DNA is TGCGCCAGCAGCCAGGGGTGGACAGATAAATATGGCTACACCTTC.

The rearrangement links TRBV27 to TRBJ1-4, with D uncertain. V lost 8 bases, J lost 8 bases, and 15 bases lay in between. This CDR3 has 13 amino acids. Germline V gene lookup returns CDR1 MNHEY and CDR2 SMNVEV (reference sequence). The CDR3 loop reads CASGSGGREKLFF. In DNA, the CDR3 is TGTGCCAGCGGGTCTGGAGGGCGGGAAAAACTGTTTTTT.

J is TRBJ2-5 and V is TRBV5-1; the match to TRBD1 covers 7 bases. CDR1 and CDR2 from the germline V gene are SGHRS and YFSETQ. V was pared by 3 bases and J by 1 base, with 6 bases of the junction left unmatched. The CDR3 contains 15 residues. CDR3 DNA: TGCGCCAGCAGCTCACAGGGGACGATCCAAGAGACCCAGTACTTC. This sequence encodes CASSSQGTIQETQYF. Supplemented by reference TRBV5-1 and TRBJ2-5, the full variable domain reads KAGVTQTPRYLIKTRGQQVTLSCSPISGHRSVSWYQQTPGQGLQFLFEYFSETQRNKGNFPGRFSGRQFSNSRSEMNVSTLELGDSALYLCASSSQGTIQETQYFGPGTRLLVL.

This chain connects TRBV11-1 to TRBJ1-4, with 9 bases fitting TRBD1. There are 15 residues in the CDR3. The J segment lost 6 bases and the V segment lost 4 bases, leaving 6 bases of the junction unmatched. CDR1 and CDR2 from the germline V gene are SGHAT and FQDESV (reference sequence). The CDR3 reads CASSYDRDRDEKLFF. CDR3 nucleotides: TGTGCCAGCAGCTATGACCGGGACAGGGATGAAAAACTGTTTTTT.

This chain's CDR3 is CASSEGTEGYGYTF. CDR3 in DNA: TGTGCCAGCAGTGAAGGGACGGAGGGCTATGGCTACACCTTC. The chain combines TRBV2 with TRBJ1-2; the D is unclear. Germline CDR1 and CDR2: SNHLY and FYNNEI. Trimming took 1 base from V and 4 from J, leaving 10 bases between them. The CDR3 is 14 residues long. The full variable domain, in which reference TRBV2 and TRBJ1-2 provide the parts outside the CDR3, is EPEVTQTPSHQVTQMGQEVILRCVPISNHLYFYWYRQILGQKVEFLVSFYNNEISEKSEIFDDQFSVERPDGSNFTLKIRSTKLEDSAMYFCASSEGTEGYGYTFGSGTRLTVV.

The gene calls are TRBV9 and TRBJ1-6; 10 bases match TRBD1. In germline, CDR1 is SGDLS, CDR2 YYNGEE. The CDR3 runs to 16 residues. Trimming at V came to 1 base and at J to 8 bases, leaving 6 bases not matched to a gene. The CDR3 spells CASSVLGTGADSPLHF. The CDR3 DNA sequence: TGTGCCAGCAGCGTACTTGGGACAGGGGCGGATTCACCCCTCCACTTT.

This clone was recorded once. The chain is built from TRBV7-9 and TRBJ1-3, with TRBD1 identical over 7 bases. This CDR3 is built from 16 residues. Germline V lookup: CDR1 SEHNR, CDR2 FQNEAQ (reference sequence). J gave up 0 bases and V 5 bases, and 7 bases lay outside the gene matches. This chain's CDR3 is CASSLDRRSSGNTIYF. DNA for the CDR3: TGTGCCAGCAGCCTGGACAGGAGGTCCTCTGGAAACACCATATATTTT.

The chain combines TRBV4-1 with TRBJ1-2; 10 nucleotides match TRBD1. J lost 3 bases, V lost 0 bases, and 7 bases had no gene match. The germline gives CDR1 MGHRA, CDR2 YSYEKL. CDR3 length equals 17 residues. CDR3: CASSQDRGQGYHYGYTF. CDR3 nucleotides: TGCGCCAGCAGCCAAGATAGGGGACAGGGGTATCACTATGGCTACACCTTC.

This clone was recorded a few times. The chain links TRBV7-9 to TRBJ1-6; D not resolved. V lost 3 bases and J 5 bases, leaving 5 bases between the germline ends. Germline V lookup: CDR1 SEHNR, CDR2 FQNEAQ (reference sequence). This CDR3 is built from 13 residues. Written as DNA, the CDR3 is TGTGCCAGCAGCTTTCAAAATAATTCACCCCTCCACTTT. Protein sequence: CASSFQNNSPLHF. Combining the CDR3 with reference TRBV7-9 and TRBJ1-6 gives the whole variable domain DTGVSQNPRHKITKRGQNVTFRCDPISEHNRLYWYRQTLGQGPEFLTYFQNEAQLEKSRLLSDRFSAERPKGSFSTLEIQRTEQGDSAMYLCASSFQNNSPLHFGNGTRLTVT.

This chain uses TRBV3-1 (or the pseudogene TRBV3-2) with TRBJ2-3, with 7 bases aligning to TRBD2. V lost 3 bases, J lost 3 bases, and 6 bases stayed unmatched. This CDR3 is 15 amino acids long. From germline, CDR1 is LGHDT and CDR2 YNNKEL (reference sequence). Here the CDR3 reads CASSHGGGTTDTQYF. The CDR3, as DNA: TGTGCCAGCAGCCATGGGGGGGGGACGACAGATACGCAGTATTTT.

CDR3 in DNA: TGTGCCAGCAGTAGGGGGACGGTGCGGCCCCAGCATTTT. Amino acid sequence: CASSRGTVRPQHF. The chain recombines TRBV28 with TRBJ1-5; TRBD1 might be the D (6 bases). CDR3 length: 13 amino acids. Trimming took 5 bases from V and 9 from J, leaving 14 bases between them. The germline gives CDR1 MDHEN, CDR2 SYDVKM. The entire variable domain, with the rest obtained from reference TRBV28 and TRBJ1-5, is as follows: DVKVTQSSRYLVKRTGEKVFLECVQDMDHENMFWYRQDPGLGLRLIYFSYDVKMKEKGDIPEGYSVSREKKERFSLILESASTNQTSMYLCASSRGTVRPQHFGDGTRLSIL.

This clone came up once. The rearrangement links TRBV5-6 to TRBJ2-3; tentatively, D is TRBD1 (5 bases). Germline-derived CDR1 and CDR2 are SGHDT and YYEEEE. The CDR3 has 17 amino acids. Trimming shortened V by 5 bases and J by 2 bases, and 21 bases separated the two germline ends. The CDR3 loop reads CASRTGWGQLLTDTQYF. The CDR3 coding sequence is TGTGCCAGCAGAACAGGTTGGGGTCAGCTCCTCACAGATACGCAGTATTTT.

V gene TRBV2 combines with J gene TRBJ1-2; 8 bases fit TRBD1. V lost 4 bases, J lost 4 bases, and 14 bases stayed unmatched. CDR1 SNHLY and CDR2 FYNNEI come from the germline V gene. CDR3 length: 17 residues. CDR3 in amino acids: CASSGRDRTRGGYGYTF. CDR3 DNA sequence: TGTGCCAGCAGTGGCCGGGACAGGACCCGAGGAGGCTATGGCTACACCTTC.

The rearrangement joins TRBV27 to TRBJ1-2; weak D call: TRBD1 (6 bases). Germline CDR1 MNHEY, CDR2 SMNVEV (reference sequence). The CDR3 runs 15 residues. Trimming took off 2 bases at V and 4 bases at J, with 14 bases between the two ends. As DNA, the CDR3 is TGTGCCAGCAGTTTAAACGACAGGCCCCGCTATGGCTACACCTTC. The encoded protein is CASSLNDRPRYGYTF.

V gene TRBV4-1 combines with J gene TRBJ2-7; the D gene is possibly TRBD2 (6 bases). CDR1 MGHRA and CDR2 YSYEKL come from the germline V gene. V was clipped by 1 base and J by 7 bases, with 23 bases between them. This CDR3 region has 17 residues. CDR3: CASSQVDMGIAVREQYF. CDR3 nucleotides: TGCGCCAGCAGCCAAGTGGACATGGGCATAGCGGTTAGGGAGCAGTACTTC.

The genes are TRBV4-1 and TRBJ2-5, with 12 bases fitting TRBD2. V lost 4 bases to trimming and J lost 7 bases; unmatched junction nucleotides: 10. This CDR3 has 16 amino acids. Per germline, CDR1 MGHRA and CDR2 YSYEKL. In nucleotides, the CDR3 is TGCGCCAGCAGCCGTCAACTAGCGGGGGGCCCAGGGACCCAGTACTTC. Its translation: CASSRQLAGGPGTQYF.

The chain carries TRBV6-6 and TRBJ2-3, with unresolved D. The germline V gene has CDR1 MNHNY and CDR2 SVGAGI (reference sequence). The CDR3 is 16 amino acids. Trimming removed 2 bases at V and 2 bases at J, with 14 bases between. The CDR3 is CASSYLGVGPTDTQYF. The CDR3 nucleotides read TGTGCCAGCAGTTACCTGGGTGTGGGCCCCACAGATACGCAGTATTTT.

This clone was detected a few times. This rearrangement joins TRBV19 to TRBJ1-1; D gene unclear. Trimming cost V 3 bases and J 5 bases, with 7 bases left between them. The CDR3 spans 12 residues. Germline V lookup: CDR1 LNHDA, CDR2 SQIVND (reference sequence). The CDR3 reads CASSITGTEAFF. The CDR3 DNA reads TGTGCCAGTAGTATTACGGGGACTGAAGCTTTCTTT.

J is TRBJ2-7 and V is TRBV29-1; 10 bases fit TRBD2. V lost 3 bases and J lost 1; bases outside the gene matches: 6. Germline CDR1 and CDR2: SQVTM and ANQGSEA. This CDR3 spans 15 amino acids. The CDR3 loop is CSVEVAGGPSYEQYF. The CDR3 DNA sequence: TGCAGCGTTGAGGTAGCGGGAGGCCCTTCCTACGAGCAGTACTTC.

The J gene is TRBJ1-6, the V gene TRBV7-9; perhaps TRBD1 as D (6 bases). V shed 5 bases and J shed 9 bases, with 20 bases lying between them. This CDR3 is built from 16 residues. CDR1 is SEHNR, CDR2 FQNEAQ, per germline (reference sequence). Here the CDR3 reads CASSPSSGTLVSPLHF. Here the CDR3 DNA reads TGTGCCAGCAGCCCATCCTCCGGGACACTTGTTTCACCCCTCCACTTT. The full variable domain, with the rest looked up from reference TRBV7-9 and TRBJ1-6, is DTGVSQNPRHKITKRGQNVTFRCDPISEHNRLYWYRQTLGQGPEFLTYFQNEAQLEKSRLLSDRFSAERPKGSFSTLEIQRTEQGDSAMYLCASSPSSGTLVSPLHFGNGTRLTVT.

This sequence joins TRBV7-9 and TRBJ1-3; 10 bases are a match to TRBD1. CDR3 length: 14 amino acids. In germline, CDR1 is SEHNR, CDR2 FQNEAQ (reference sequence). The V segment lost 5 bases and the J segment 8 bases; nucleotides outside the gene matches: 6. This CDR3 is CASSEGGQGHTIYF. CDR3 coding DNA: TGTGCCAGCAGCGAAGGGGGACAGGGGCACACCATATATTTT.

In the case of this clone: This sample also contains other DNA sequences that code for the same CDR3. The chain links TRBV9 to TRBJ2-7; possible D gene TRBD2, 6 bases. CDR1 and CDR2 from the germline V gene are SGDLS and YYNGEE. The CDR3 sequence is 14 residues long. V was clipped by 0 bases and J by 3 bases, with 10 bases between them. The CDR3 bases are TGTGCCAGCAGCGTAGCCGGGACTGACTACGAGCAGTACTTC. This sequence encodes CASSVAGTDYEQYF.

V and J are TRBV28 and TRBJ1-5, with a tentative D call TRBD1 (5 bases). This CDR3 spans 14 amino acids. Trimming removed 6 bases at V and 3 bases at J, with 12 bases between. In germline, CDR1 is MDHEN, CDR2 SYDVKM. The CDR3 here is CASRPDSHNQPQHF. The CDR3 region has the DNA TGTGCCAGCAGACCCGACAGCCACAATCAGCCCCAGCATTTT.